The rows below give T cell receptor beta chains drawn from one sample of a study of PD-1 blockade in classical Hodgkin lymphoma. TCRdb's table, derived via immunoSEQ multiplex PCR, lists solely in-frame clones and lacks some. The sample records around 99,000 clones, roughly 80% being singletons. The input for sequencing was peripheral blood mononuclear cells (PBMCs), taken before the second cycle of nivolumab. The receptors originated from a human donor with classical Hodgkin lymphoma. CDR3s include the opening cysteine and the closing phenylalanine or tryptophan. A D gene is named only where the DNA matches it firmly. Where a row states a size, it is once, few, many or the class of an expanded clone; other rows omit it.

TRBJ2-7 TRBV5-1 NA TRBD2 TGCGCCAGCAGCCCACGACTAGCGGCCCTCTCGGGCGAGCAGTACTTC CASSPRLAALSGEQYF
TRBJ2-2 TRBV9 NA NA TGTGCCAGCAGCGCCTTCGGGGCAGGGTCGAACACCGGGGAGCTGTTTTTT CASSAFGAGSNTGELFF
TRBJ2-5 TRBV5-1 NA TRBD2 TGCGCCAGCAGCTTGGGACTAGCGGGAGTGGAGGTAGAGACCCAGTACTTC CASSLGLAGVEVETQYF
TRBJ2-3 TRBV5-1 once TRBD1 TGCGCCAGCAGGGGCCCGGGCAGGGGGAGCACAGATACGCAGTATTTT CASRGPGRGSTDTQYF
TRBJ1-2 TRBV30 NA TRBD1 TGTGCCTGGAGCCCACAGGGGAACTATGGCTACACCTTC CAWSPQGNYGYTF
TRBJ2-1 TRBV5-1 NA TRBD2 TGCGCCAGCAGCCCACTAGCGGGAGCTTGGTCGAATGAGCAGTTCTTC CASSPLAGAWSNEQFF
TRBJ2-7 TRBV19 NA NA TGTGCCAGTAGTGTCCGGGACCAAGGCTCCTACGAGCAGTACTTC CASSVRDQGSYEQYF
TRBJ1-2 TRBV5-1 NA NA TGCGCCAGCAGCTTGGGAGGGTCCTCCGAAGGCTACACCTTC CASSLGGSSEGYTF
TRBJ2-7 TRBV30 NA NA TGTGCCTGGGCCGGTAGGTACGAGCAGTACTTC CAWAGRYEQYF
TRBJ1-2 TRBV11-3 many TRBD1 TGTGCCAGCATGTCCCCCGGGACAGGGCGTAAGGATGGCTACACCTTC CASMSPGTGRKDGYTF
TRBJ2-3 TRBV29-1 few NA TGCAGCGTTGAGGGGGGATCTAGCACAGATACGCAGTATTTT CSVEGGSSTDTQYF
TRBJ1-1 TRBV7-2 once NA TGTGCCAGCACCCCCACGGGGCAGCCAATGAACACTGAAGCTTTCTTT CASTPTGQPMNTEAFF
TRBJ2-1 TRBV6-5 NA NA TGTGCCAGCACCCACGGGGGTCCGCAGTTCTTC CASTHGGPQFF
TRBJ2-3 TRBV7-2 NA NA TGTGCCAGCAGCCCTGTCCTGGCAGGCCTCACAGATACGCAGTATTTT CASSPVLAGLTDTQYF
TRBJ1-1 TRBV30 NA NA TGTGCCTGGAGTGTTCGCCGGAGAGGTGCTGAAGCTTTCTTT CAWSVRRRGAEAFF
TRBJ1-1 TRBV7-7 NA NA TGTGCCAGCAGTACAGGCTTGAACACTGAAGCTTTCTTT CASSTGLNTEAFF
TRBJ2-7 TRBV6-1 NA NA TGTGCCAGCTCGCTTGCGACCAAGGAGTACGAGCAGTACTTC CASSLATKEYEQYF
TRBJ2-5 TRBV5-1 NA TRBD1 TGCGCCAGCTCCCGACAGGGGCGAGGGCAAGAGACCCAGTACTTC CASSRQGRGQETQYF
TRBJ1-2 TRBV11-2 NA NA TGTGCCAGCAGCTTCACGGGGGCTCATGGCTACACCTTC CASSFTGAHGYTF
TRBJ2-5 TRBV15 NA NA TGTGCCACCAGCAGAATAAGGGTAGAGACCCAGTACTTC CATSRIRVETQYF
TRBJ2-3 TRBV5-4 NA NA TGTGCCAGCAGCTTGGTGAGCGCGCTCACAGATACGCAGTATTTT CASSLVSALTDTQYF
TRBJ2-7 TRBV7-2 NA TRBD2 TGTGCCAGTCAGACTAGCGGGGTCGAGCAGTACTTC CASQTSGVEQYF
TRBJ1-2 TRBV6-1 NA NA TGTGCCAGCAGTGAAATGATCGGGTACTATGGCTACACCTTC CASSEMIGYYGYTF
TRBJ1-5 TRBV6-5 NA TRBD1 TGTGCCAGCAGTTCCTCCGGGACAGGGGGCCAGCCCCAGCATTTT CASSSSGTGGQPQHF
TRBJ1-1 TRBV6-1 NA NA TGTGCCAGCAGTGTTGAGAGGACCACTGAAGCTTTCTTT CASSVERTTEAFF
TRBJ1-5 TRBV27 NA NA TGTGCCAGCAGTAGTACTCAGCCCCAGCATTTT CASSSTQPQHF
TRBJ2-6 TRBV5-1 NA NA TGCGCCAGCGGCTTGTCGGGGTCTGGGGCCAACGTCCTGACTTTC CASGLSGSGANVLTF
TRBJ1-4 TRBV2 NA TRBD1 TGTGCCACACCAGGGGGAGCGTCAACTAATGAAAAACTGTTTTTT CATPGGASTNEKLFF
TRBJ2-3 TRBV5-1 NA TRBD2 TGCGCCAGCAGCCCCGGGACTAGTTACGCCGATACGCAGTATTTT CASSPGTSYADTQYF
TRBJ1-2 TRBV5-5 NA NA TGTGCCAGCAGCCCTGGGGCAGTCTATGGCTACACCTTC CASSPGAVYGYTF
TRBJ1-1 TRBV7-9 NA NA TGTGCCAGCAGCTTAGAAGTGGGCCCCCAGAGCACTGAAGCTTTCTTT CASSLEVGPQSTEAFF
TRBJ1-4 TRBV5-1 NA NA TGCGCCAGCAGCCTCCGGGACGGTGCTAATGAAAAACTGTTTTTT CASSLRDGANEKLFF
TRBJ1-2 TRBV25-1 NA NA TGTGCCAGCAGTTACTTGGGCAGTCCCCCCCATGGCTACACCTTC CASSYLGSPPHGYTF
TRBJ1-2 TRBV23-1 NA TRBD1 TGCGCCAGCAGTCAATGGACAGGGGACTATGGCTACACCTTC CASSQWTGDYGYTF
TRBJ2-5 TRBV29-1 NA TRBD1 TGCAGCGTTGAATTGGGGACAGGGGATGAGACCCAGTACTTC CSVELGTGDETQYF
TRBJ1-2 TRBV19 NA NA TGTGCCAGTAGTATCGTCCCAGGGGCAACAGCTTATGGCTACACCTTC CASSIVPGATAYGYTF
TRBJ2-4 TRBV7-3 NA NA TGTGCCAGCAGCTTAATTGGCGGGAAAAACATTCAGTACTTC CASSLIGGKNIQYF
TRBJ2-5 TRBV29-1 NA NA TGCAGCGTGATACCCCAGGGTATGCGGGAGACCCAGTACTTC CSVIPQGMRETQYF
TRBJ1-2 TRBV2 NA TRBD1 TGTGCCAGCAGTTCCCGGACAGGGAAGGGGAATGGCTACACCTTC CASSSRTGKGNGYTF
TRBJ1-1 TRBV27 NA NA TGTGCCAGCAGCAACGGCGGGGGGGCCCGAGCTTTCTTT CASSNGGGARAFF
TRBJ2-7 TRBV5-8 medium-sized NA TGTGCCAGCAGCTTGGTACAGTATTGGGGTGAGCAGTACTTC CASSLVQYWGEQYF
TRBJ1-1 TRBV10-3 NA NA TGTGCCATCAGACCCCTTGGAGGGGCAAACACTGAAGCTTTCTTT CAIRPLGGANTEAFF
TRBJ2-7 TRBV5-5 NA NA TGTGCCAGCAGCTTGGTCGGGCAGGGGGGTGGCGAGCAGTACTTC CASSLVGQGGGEQYF
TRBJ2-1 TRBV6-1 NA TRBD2 TGTGCCAGCAGTGAAGCTCCCGGGACTAGCGGCCTCTACAATGAGCAGTTCTTC CASSEAPGTSGLYNEQFF
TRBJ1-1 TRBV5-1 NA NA TGCGCCAGCAACGTACAGCCTTCCAACACTGAAGCTTTCTTT CASNVQPSNTEAFF
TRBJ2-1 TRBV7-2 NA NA TGTGCCAGCAGGGGGAATACATATGAGCAGTTCTTC CASRGNTYEQFF
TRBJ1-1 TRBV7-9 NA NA TGTGCCAGCAGCTTAGCGTTGGGAAGGGACACTGAAGCTTTCTTT CASSLALGRDTEAFF
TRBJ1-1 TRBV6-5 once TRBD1 TGTGCCAGCAGCAGGGGGCTTGAGAACACTGAAGCTTTCTTT CASSRGLENTEAFF
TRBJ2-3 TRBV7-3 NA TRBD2 TGTGCCAGCAGCTTTGGGGCGGGAGGCCCAGATACGCAGTATTTT CASSFGAGGPDTQYF
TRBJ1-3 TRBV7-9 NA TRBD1 TGTGCCAGCAGCTCTGGACAGGCTGGAAACACCATATATTTT CASSSGQAGNTIYF
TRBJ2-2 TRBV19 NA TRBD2 TGTGCCATCGGTCCAGGACTAGCGACCGGGGAGCTGTTTTTT CAIGPGLATGELFF
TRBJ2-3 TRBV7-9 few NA TGTGCCAGCGCAGCGAATACGCAGTATTTT CASAANTQYF
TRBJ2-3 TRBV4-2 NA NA TGTGCCAGCAGCCAAGGCGGCGGACCAAAGTCCACAGATACGCAGTATTTT CASSQGGGPKSTDTQYF
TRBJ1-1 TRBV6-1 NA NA TGTGCCAGCAGTGAAATGGCGAACACTGAAGCTTTCTTT CASSEMANTEAFF
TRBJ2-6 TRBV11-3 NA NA TGTGCCAGCAGCTTATATCCCTCTGGGGCCAACGTCCTGACTTTC CASSLYPSGANVLTF
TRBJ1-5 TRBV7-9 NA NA TGTGCCAGCAGCTTAGGGAGAGGTGGGGGGCGGAATCAGCCCCAGCATTTT CASSLGRGGGRNQPQHF
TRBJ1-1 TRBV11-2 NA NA TGTGCCAGCAGCTTCTCGACAGGACTATCTACGGCTTTCTTT CASSFSTGLSTAFF